This TCR beta chain is drawn from a study of beta chain features in type 1 diabetes. Study results and limitations: All four CD4+ subsets of Type 1 diabetes patients contained TCRB CDR3s that were moderately but significantly shorter. In type 1 diabetes patients, VDJ junctions had fewer insertions; deletions at these junctions were more frequent.

In germline, CDR1 is ENHRY, CDR2 SYGVKD. V lost 7 bases, J lost 1 base, and 10 bases lay in between. CDR3 length: 13 amino acids. This clone has just a few counts. What it binds is not known. All sorted populations exceeded 95% purity. Of the isolated RNA, all was reverse transcribed, and so the sequenced material was expressed TCRB transcripts. Produced via immunoSEQ multiplex PCR; TCRdb's table is partial and in-frame only. The sample has some 290,000 clones; 13% to 15% are singletons. What was sequenced was naive CD4+ T cells from blood. The chain is built from TRBV10-3 and TRBJ1-1; the D gene is possibly TRBD1 (6 bases). The TCR originated in a young man with type 1 diabetes. The CDR3 DNA reads TGTGCCATCACGGACAGCAAGAACACTGAAGCTTTCTTT. Residues: CAITDSKNTEAFF.